The 9 T cell receptor beta chains given below trace back to one sample, sequenced in a study of blood T cell repertoires in COVID-19. Clones were read by immunoSEQ multiplex PCR, and TCRdb kept only the in-frame ones, dropping some. Seen here are about 130,000 clones, over 60% observed once, and the top ten hold around 37%. Sequenced input: peripheral blood. These receptors were collected from a man aged 40-55 years with active or convalescent COVID-19.

This clone was seen more than once but under ten times. CDR3 sequence (DNA): TGTGCCAGCAGCTTAGTTGCGGGAGGGCCTTATGAGCAGTTCTTC. The encoded protein is CASSLVAGGPYEQFF. The chain recombines TRBV7-6 with TRBJ2-1, with TRBD2 matching 9 bases. Germline trimming cut 1 base from V and 8 bases from J; bases unmatched to any gene: 6. The CDR3 loop spans 15 amino acids. Germline-derived CDR1 and CDR2 are SGHVS and FNYEAQ.

V and J are TRBV20-1 and TRBJ2-7; the match to TRBD2 covers 7 bases. With V trimmed by 3 bases and J by 4 bases, 12 bases remained unmatched. In germline, CDR1 is DFQATT, CDR2 SNEGSKA (reference sequence). CDR3 length equals 15 residues. The CDR3 protein is CSASDPRSGVYEQYF. CDR3 in DNA: TGCAGTGCTAGTGACCCCAGGAGCGGGGTATACGAGCAGTACTTC.

The chain is built from TRBV5-1 and TRBJ1-5; D call uncertain. Trimming left V 0 bases short and J 7 bases short, with 8 bases between. Germline V gives CDR1 SGHRS, CDR2 YFSETQ. The CDR3 length is 13 residues. CDR3 sequence: CASSLDRGQPQHF. CDR3 bases: TGCGCCAGCAGCTTGGACCGCGGGCAGCCCCAGCATTTT.

This rearrangement joins TRBV7-9 to TRBJ2-1; the match to TRBD1 covers 7 bases. With 4 bases clipped from V and 6 bases from J, the junction kept 18 bases outside the gene matches. The CDR3 has 18 amino acids. Germline values: CDR1 SEHNR, CDR2 FQNEAQ (reference sequence). CDR3 region: CASSSPLGAGGASNEQFF. The CDR3 DNA sequence: TGTGCCAGCAGCTCACCCCTAGGGGCAGGGGGAGCGTCCAATGAGCAGTTCTTC.

V and J are TRBV6-5 and TRBJ2-1; 8 positions match TRBD2. Trimming removed 6 bases from V and 7 bases from J; junction bases left unmatched: 11. Germline lookup yields CDR1 MNHEY and CDR2 SVGAGI. There are 15 residues in the CDR3. Here the CDR3 reads CASRRYSGESNEQFF. The CDR3 DNA reads TGTGCCAGCAGAAGATATAGCGGGGAGAGTAATGAGCAGTTCTTC.

The CDR3 sequence is CASSTSVAVEQFF. DNA of the CDR3: TGTGCCAGCAGTACCTCCGTGGCCGTCGAGCAGTTCTTC. The V gene is TRBV7-9, the J gene TRBJ2-1; unclear D gene. The CDR3 contains 13 residues. The V end was cut by 6 bases, the J end by 10 bases, with 16 bases between. Germline CDR1 SEHNR, CDR2 FQNEAQ (reference sequence).

The gene calls are TRBV5-4 and TRBJ1-1; a weak D match, TRBD1 (6 bases). The CDR3 consists of 14 residues. V was cut by 4 bases and J by 1 base, with 11 bases left in between. CDR1 and CDR2 (germline): SGHNT, YYREEE (reference sequence). CDR3 sequence reads: CASSEPGQNTEAFF. CDR3 nucleotides: TGTGCCAGCAGCGAACCGGGACAGAACACTGAAGCTTTCTTT.

The chain recombines TRBV4-1 with TRBJ1-1, with a tentative D call TRBD1 (5 bases). The CDR3 has 14 amino acids. The germline CDR1 and CDR2 sequences are MGHRA and YSYEKL. Trimming took 2 bases from V and 1 from J, leaving 8 bases between them. The CDR3 sequence: CASSQPQGNTEAFF. The CDR3, as DNA: TGCGCCAGCAGCCAACCTCAGGGGAACACTGAAGCTTTCTTT.

This chain connects TRBV9 to TRBJ2-2, with D tentatively TRBD2 (5 bases). The CDR3 is made up of 14 amino acids. The ends were cut back, 3 bases at V and 3 bases at J, with 9 bases in the middle. Germline CDR1 is SGDLS and CDR2 is YYNGEE. Written as DNA, the CDR3 is TGTGCCAGCAGCGCGGGGTTGGACACCGGGGAGCTGTTTTTT. This gives the protein CASSAGLDTGELFF.